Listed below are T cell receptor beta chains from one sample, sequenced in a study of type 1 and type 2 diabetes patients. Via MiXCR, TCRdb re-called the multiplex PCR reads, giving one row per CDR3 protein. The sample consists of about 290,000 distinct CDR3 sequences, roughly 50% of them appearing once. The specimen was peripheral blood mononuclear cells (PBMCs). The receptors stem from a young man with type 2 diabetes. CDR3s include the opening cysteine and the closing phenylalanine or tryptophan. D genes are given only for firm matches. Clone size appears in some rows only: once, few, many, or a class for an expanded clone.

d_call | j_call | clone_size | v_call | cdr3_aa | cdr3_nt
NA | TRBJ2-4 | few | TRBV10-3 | CAASGIAKNIQYF | TGTGCCGCCTCTGGAATAGCCAAAAACATTCAGTACTTC
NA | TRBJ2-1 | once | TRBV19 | CAARSAYNEQFF | TGTGCCGCTCGTAGCGCCTACAATGAGCAGTTCTTC
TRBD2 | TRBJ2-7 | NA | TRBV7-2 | CASSFHHTAMASGRMEQYF | TGTGCCAGCAGCTTCCACCATACCGCGATGGCTAGCGGGAGGATGGAGCAGTACTTC
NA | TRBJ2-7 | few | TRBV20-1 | CSASETRQAYEQYF | TGCAGTGCTAGCGAAACCAGACAAGCCTACGAGCAGTACTTC
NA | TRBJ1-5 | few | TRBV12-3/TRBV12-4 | CASSSREKGQPQHF | TGTGCCAGCAGCAGTAGGGAAAAAGGTCAGCCCCAGCATTTT
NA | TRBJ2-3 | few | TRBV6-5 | CATVQGASGLACF | TGTGCCACCGTACAGGGCGCATCTGGTCTCGCCTGCTTT
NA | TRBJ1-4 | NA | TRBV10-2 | CASLSGGWDEKLFF | TGCGCCAGCCTCTCCGGGGGGTGGGATGAAAAACTGTTTTTT
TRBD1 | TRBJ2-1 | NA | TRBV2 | CASSWGQTNNEQFF | TGTGCCAGCAGTTGGGGACAGACGAACAATGAGCAGTTCTTC
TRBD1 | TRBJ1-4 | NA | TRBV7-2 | CASSEGVGTGSNEKLFF | TGTGCCAGCAGCGAGGGGGTCGGGACAGGGTCTAATGAAAAACTGTTTTTT
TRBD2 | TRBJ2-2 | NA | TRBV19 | CASSMEARGRAVGELFF | TGTGCCAGTAGTATGGAGGCACGCGGGAGGGCCGTCGGGGAGCTGTTTTTT
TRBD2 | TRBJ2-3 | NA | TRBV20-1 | CSALNGGDRDTQYF | TGCAGTGCCCTAAACGGGGGGGATCGCGATACGCAGTATTTT
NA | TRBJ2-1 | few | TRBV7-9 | CASSLGIDLQVLQQFF | TGTGCCAGCAGCTTAGGAATAGATTTGCAGGTTTTGCAGCAGTTCTTC
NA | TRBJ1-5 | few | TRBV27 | CASSTSLYSNQPQHF | TGTGCCAGCAGCACCAGCCTATATAGCAATCAGCCCCAGCATTTT
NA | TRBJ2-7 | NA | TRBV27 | CASSFGPGEQYF | NA
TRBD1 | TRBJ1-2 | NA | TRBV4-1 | CASSHRDRDSFSNYGYTF | TGCGCCAGCAGCCACCGAGACCGGGACAGCTTCTCTAACTATGGCTACACCTTC
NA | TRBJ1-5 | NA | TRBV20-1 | CSAKQDRTGQPQHF | TGCAGTGCTAAACAAGACAGGACCGGTCAGCCCCAGCATTTT
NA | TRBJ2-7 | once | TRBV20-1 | CSAREGGGYEQYF | TGCAGTGCTAGAGAAGGGGGGGGATACGAGCAGTACTTC